A selection of T cell receptor beta chains follows, all from one sample in a study of T cell responses to AZD1222 COVID-19 vaccine. Data came from immunoSEQ multiplex PCR; TCRdb stores just in-frame clones and leaves some out. This sample carries about 120,000 clones, about 90% of them seen once, and the ten largest clones take 7.5%. The material was peripheral blood, obtained on day 0 of AZD1222 vaccination. These receptors all stem from an adult in good health. Each CDR3 is given with its conserved first and last residue. A D gene is named only where the DNA matches it firmly. Clone size appears in some rows only: once, few, many, or a class for an expanded clone.

len	abundance	v_gene	d_gene	j_gene	CDR3nt	CDR3aa
13	-	TRBV29-1	TRBD1	TRBJ1-2	TGCAGCGTTGACCGAACAGGGGCGAATGGCTACACCTTC	CSVDRTGANGYTF
19	-	TRBV10-3	-	TRBJ2-3	TGTGCCACCAGCCCGGACACCACCCCACGGGGTACCGAGACAGATACGCAGTATTTT	CATSPDTTPRGTETDTQYF
15	-	TRBV15	TRBD1	TRBJ1-5	TGTGCCACCAGCAGAACAGGGGGCGTCGATCAGCCCCAGCATTTT	CATSRTGGVDQPQHF
14	-	TRBV27	TRBD1	TRBJ1-4	TGTGCCAGCAGTCCCGGGACAGCTAATGAAAAACTGTTTTTT	CASSPGTANEKLFF
15	-	TRBV6-4	-	TRBJ2-1	TGTGCCAGCAGTGACGTGGAGGCCCACACAAATGAGCAGTTCTTC	CASSDVEAHTNEQFF
13	few	TRBV27	-	TRBJ1-6	TGTGCCAGCAGTTTCGGGGGGGGTTCACCCCTCCACTTT	CASSFGGGSPLHF
15	few	TRBV19	-	TRBJ1-2	TGTGCCAGTAGAACCGGGACGCTGGATAACTATGGCTACACCTTC	CASRTGTLDNYGYTF
15	-	TRBV4-1	-	TRBJ1-5	TGCGCCAGCAGCCAAGCTGGGCAGGGCAATCAGCCCCAGCATTTT	CASSQAGQGNQPQHF
16	-	TRBV19	TRBD1	TRBJ1-5	TGTGCCAGTATGGTTGAGCCAGGGGGCGGGGGTCAGCCCCAGCATTTT	CASMVEPGGGGQPQHF
11	-	TRBV2	TRBD1	TRBJ1-1	TGTGCCAGACAGGGGAATACTGAAGCTTTCTTT	CARQGNTEAFF
11	once	TRBV7-9	-	TRBJ1-1	TGTGCCAGCAGCTTCTCCCCTGAAGCTTTCTTT	CASSFSPEAFF
13	-	TRBV3-1/TRBV3-2	-	TRBJ1-2	TGTGCCAGCAGCCAAGGGGAGGGGTATGGCTACACCTTC	CASSQGEGYGYTF
18	-	TRBV19	-	TRBJ1-5	TGTGCCAGTAGTATTATGGGCGGGTCCCGGCGGAGCAATCAGCCCCAGCATTTT	CASSIMGGSRRSNQPQHF
14	-	TRBV28	-	TRBJ1-2	TGTGCCAGCAGCACAACAGGCTCCTTAGGGGGCTACACCTTC	CASSTTGSLGGYTF
15	-	TRBV19	TRBD1	TRBJ1-5	TGTGCCAGTAATCGACGACAGGGAACAGAACAGCCCCAGCATTTT	CASNRRQGTEQPQHF
15	-	TRBV3-1/TRBV3-2	TRBD1	TRBJ1-6	TGTGCCAGCACCTTAGGGGACAGGAATAATTCACCCCTCCACTTT	CASTLGDRNNSPLHF
14	few	TRBV7-7	-	TRBJ2-2	TGTGCCAGCAGCCCTCAGGGGCACACCGGGGAGCTGTTTTTT	CASSPQGHTGELFF
18	once	TRBV28	TRBD1	TRBJ1-5	TGTGCCAGCAGTTTACAACAGGGGGGGCGTTTACGGAATCAGCCCCAGCATTTT	CASSLQQGGRLRNQPQHF
12	-	TRBV6-5	-	TRBJ1-1	TGTGCCACTATAAACCTGAACACTGAAGCTTTCTTT	CATINLNTEAFF
12	-	TRBV10-3	-	TRBJ2-3	TGTGCCATCAGGAATACGACAGATACGCAGTATTTT	CAIRNTTDTQYF
16	-	TRBV13	-	TRBJ2-1	TGTGCCAGCAGCACCATGCGGGCGGGCCTTGACAATGAGCAGTTCTTC	CASSTMRAGLDNEQFF
15	-	TRBV4-1	-	TRBJ1-1	TGCGCCAGCAGCCAATACTTTCTTTCCAGCACTGAAGCTTTCTTT	CASSQYFLSSTEAFF
13	-	TRBV28	-	TRBJ1-5	TGTGCCAGCAGTTATAATAGCAATCAGCCCCAGCATTTT	CASSYNSNQPQHF